This TCR beta chain emerged from a study of CXCR4 blockade with PD-1 therapy in pancreatic cancer. This table comes from immunoSEQ multiplex PCR, and its TCRdb copy is limited to in-frame clones, with some not included. The table records about 17,000 clones, over 55% of them present only once. What was sequenced was tumor tissue. The TCR was taken from a human donor with pancreatic ductal adenocarcinoma.

The CDR3 region is CASTRDRGGEQYF. CDR3 nucleotides: TGTGCCAGCACCCGGGACAGGGGAGGCGAGCAGTACTTC. V gene TRBV18 combines with J gene TRBJ2-7; 10 bases align to TRBD1. CDR1 and CDR2 from the germline V gene are KGHSH and LQKENI. This CDR3 is 13 amino acids long. Trimming removed 8 bases from V and 6 bases from J; junction bases left unmatched: 7.